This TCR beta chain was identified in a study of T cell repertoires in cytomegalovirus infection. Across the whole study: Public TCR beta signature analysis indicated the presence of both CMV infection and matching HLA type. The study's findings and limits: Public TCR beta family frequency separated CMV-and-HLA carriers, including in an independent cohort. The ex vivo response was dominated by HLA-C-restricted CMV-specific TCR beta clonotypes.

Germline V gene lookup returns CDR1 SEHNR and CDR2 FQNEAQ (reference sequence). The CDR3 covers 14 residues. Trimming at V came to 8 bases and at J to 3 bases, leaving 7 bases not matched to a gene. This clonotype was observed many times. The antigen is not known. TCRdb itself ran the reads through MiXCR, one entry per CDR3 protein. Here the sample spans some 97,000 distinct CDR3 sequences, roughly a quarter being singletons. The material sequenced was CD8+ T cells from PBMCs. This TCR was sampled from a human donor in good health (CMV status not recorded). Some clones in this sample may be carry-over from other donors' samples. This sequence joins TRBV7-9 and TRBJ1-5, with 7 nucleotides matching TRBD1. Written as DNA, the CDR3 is TGTGCCAGCTCCCGGGACAGCCCCAATCAGCCCCAGCATTTT. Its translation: CASSRDSPNQPQHF.